The table lists the clone carrying this T cell receptor (beta chain) with many counts. Its specificity is unknown. TCRdb independently ran MiXCR on the reads; one entry per CDR3 protein. The repertoire includes fewer than 550,000 distinct CDR3 sequences, more than 20% of them detected once, and around 14% sits in the top ten. The data originate from a study of T cell repertoires in cytomegalovirus infection. Germline V gene data show CDR1 as SGHTA and CDR2 as FQGNSA. V was pared by 3 bases and J by 1 base, with 20 bases between. This CDR3 has 18 residues. Findings and limits, study-wide: Dominating the ex vivo response were HLA-C-restricted CMV-specific TCR beta clonotypes.

The V gene is TRBV7-2, the J gene TRBJ2-3; a possible D gene is TRBD1 (6 bases). The receptor was isolated from a human donor in good health (CMV status not recorded). Some clones in this sample may be carry-over from other donors' samples. Specimen: PBMCs. In nucleotides, the CDR3 is TGTGCCAGCAGCTTTCCGAAGGGGCAGGGGCAAGGCACAGATACGCAGTATTTT. Translated: CASSFPKGQGQGTDTQYF.